This T cell receptor (beta chain) appears in the sequencing data of a study of blood T cells in healthy people across ages (dated by TCRdb to about 2015). As for the study more broadly: In model experiments, template switching captured about one uniquely barcoded TCR beta cDNA molecule for every two T cells. The study measured age-related changes in TCR beta repertoire diversity using deep sequencing normalized with unique cDNA molecular identifiers. Donors were grouped into four age groups: young (average approximately 15 years), middle-aged (over 35), aged (62) and long-lived (roughly 80). Two additional independent replicas of 1 million unique cDNA reads from the same blood draw were analyzed for two donors (one aged 18 to 29 and one aged 80 or older).

As regards this clonotype: What antigen it recognizes has not been identified. No quality values exist for individual bases; no much larger clone is one base distant.

The library was built by means of 5' RACE. The sequencing machine was an Illumina HiSeq 2500. A second PCR of roughly 7 to 12 cycles was performed with a sample-barcoded 5' primer and a J-beta primer mix. Each TCR beta cDNA molecule received a unique molecular identifier from a template-switch 5' adaptor carrying 12 random nucleotides. Each sample yielded at least 3 million CDR3-containing paired-end reads. The Mint cDNA synthesis kit, primed by a TRBC-specific oligonucleotide, was used to synthesize first-strand cDNA from all RNA. After uracil-DNA glycosylase treatment, a first 18-cycle PCR used universal primers M1SS and BC2_uni_R on all cDNA. The paper's data handling went like this. For normalization, 1 million high-quality reads were randomly selected from each sample, with every read carrying a distinct molecular identifier. Instead of being binned into consensus sequences, reads with shared molecular identifiers were discarded. MiTCR, with a Q25 quality threshold and the strictest error-elimination algorithm, was used for CDR3 identification, clonotype clustering and error correction. A nonparametric unseen species model using Euler transformation provided a lower-bound estimate of total TCR beta diversity. TCRdb itself trimmed the public reads at Q25 with fastp, ran MiXCR and retained productive beta chains. Each record represents a unique CDR3 protein, reported with the most common genes and DNA among its rows. The V and J calls shown here were made by TCRdb, not taken from the authors' results. The sample table holds approximately 780,000 distinct CDR3 sequences, of which around 24% were seen once. 2.5% to 3.5% of the sample is in the top ten clones.

The donors were about 40 Caucasian individuals from Russia, aged 6 to 90 years, who were systemically healthy. Each donor gave around 9.9 milliliters of peripheral blood, collected into EDTA-treated Vacutainer tubes. Ficoll-Paque density-gradient centrifugation was used to isolate PBMCs, with at least 6.5 million per sample. Total RNA, at least 6 micrograms per sample, was extracted from PBMCs with Trizol reagent. For every donor, an aliquot of PBMCs went through flow cytometry to measure the percentages of naive CD45RAhigh/CD27high T cells. General findings and caveats noted by the study authors: Observed TCR beta diversity per million T cells fell roughly linearly with age, and a significant reduction was already apparent by age around 40. The long-lived group showed more naive CD4+ T cells, fewer expanded clones and increased TCR diversity than the aged group, suggesting age selection. There was a strong correlation between observed TCR beta diversity and the percentage of naive T cells measured by flow cytometry. Estimates of total diversity based on one million sequenced T cells were considered lower bounds and underestimates. Bulk unsorted PBMC profiling prevented conclusive comparison of naive and antigen-experienced compartments. The CMV infection status of donors was not known, potentially confounding age-related changes in expanded clonotypes.

This sample also appeared in a second study, on T cells of mothers and their children. The second paper further reports: Donors were nine systemically healthy Caucasian individuals: three mothers and their six children. cDNA synthesis consumed the entire amount of extracted RNA, loaded at 1.5 ug RNA in each 15 ul reaction. Sample barcodes and 2-4 random nucleotides were added via the M1S primer in the second PCR. More than 9.5 million TCR beta CDR3 reads were obtained from each mother, and 2.5 million to 3.5 million reads were obtained from each child. Thymic selection shapes the output of TCR recombination in a similar way in related and unrelated pairs, and inherited differences have a minor effect. Normalized repertoire overlap was always slightly but never significantly higher in related than unrelated mother-child pairs. With a sensitivity of 90 to 100 clones per million clonotypes, no persistent microchimeric T cell clones were detected. To look for features that set related mother-child pairs apart from unrelated individuals, the researchers ran deep NGS to compare the TCR beta repertoires of mothers and children. The mean age was 40 +/- 4 years for the mothers and approximately 11 +/- 4 years for the children. After adapters were ligated using NEBNext reagents, the libraries underwent 100+100 nt paired-end sequencing on an Illumina HiSeq 2000. Mother and child libraries were prepared a month apart and sequenced in separate runs to prevent cross-contamination. For each donor, somewhere between about 450,000 and 2,000,000 distinct TCR beta clonotypes were identified. Naive TCR beta clonotypes were estimated from low-frequency clonotypes matched to each donor's FACS-determined naive share, without sorting.

This receptor was obtained from a boy between 10 and 17 years old in good health. Sequencing was carried out using blood.

The CDR3 region has the sequence CASSIDKNEQYF. The sequenced DNA is TGCGCCAGCAGCATAGACAAAAACGAGCAGTACTTC. The V gene is TRBV5-1 and the J gene is TRBJ2-7; the D gene cannot be named for sure. Deletion took 4 bases off V and 5 bases off J, with a span of 10 bases between the germline ends. Taken from the germline V gene, the CDR1 and CDR2 loops are SGHRS and YFSETQ. The CDR3 runs 12 amino acids, cysteine and phenylalanine included. Only the CDR3 DNA is retained, 36 bases long and in frame from the first base.